This T cell receptor beta chain was captured by sequencing in a study of CD8 T cells in ankylosing spondylitis. Study-wide results and limits: There was reportedly significant enrichment of clones that were disease-linked in matched ankylosing spondylitis synovial fluid. Characteristic of ankylosing spondylitis blood, it appeared, was a TCR beta motif comprising eight highly homologous variants. Some of these motif variants have turned up before, in reports on reactive arthritis synovial fluid and blood.

Looked up from germline, CDR1 is PRHDT and CDR2 is FYEKMQ (reference sequence). The CDR3 is 14 residues long. V lost 2 bases, J lost 0 bases, and 8 bases lay in between. Quantitative 5'-RACE with molecular barcodes was used to make the TCR beta libraries. TCRdb used MiXCR to reprocess the 5' RACE reads, holding one entry per CDR3 protein. The sample consists of about 280,000 distinct CDR3 sequences, over 15% of them appearing once. Note on this clonotype: Its antigen is not identified.

The sequence derives from a male donor with ankylosing spondylitis or in good health (not recorded which). V is TRBV13 and J is TRBJ2-7, with a tentative D call TRBD2 (5 bases). The sequencing sample was made of blood, either unsorted or a sorted T cell fraction (not recorded which). CDR3 in amino acids: CASSLSGVSYEQYV. Written as DNA, the CDR3 is TGTGCCAGCAGCTTATCCGGGGTCTCCTACGAGCAGTACGTC.